These T cell receptor beta chains were read from a single sample in a study of blood T cell repertoires in COVID-19. Here immunoSEQ multiplex PCR was the method, and the copy in TCRdb shows in-frame clones only, minus some. The sample has about 240,000 clones, roughly 90% seen once. Sequenced sample: PBMCs or T cells enriched from blood (not recorded which). The receptors were gathered from a woman aged 25 to 39 with acute COVID-19. Both conserved end residues are part of each CDR3. Each record gives: V gene, CDR3 protein.

TRBV12-3/TRBV12-4 CASSPQEFEAFF
TRBV7-9 CASSLPTGGVANEQFF
TRBV9 CASSVGPGQGRGFVDTEAFF
TRBV6-5 CASSKLTGANQPQHF
TRBV7-9 CASSLGASTSLATNEKLFF
TRBV4-1 CASSQTSGGPYEQYF
TRBV2 CASTGDRGGNTIYF
TRBV5-1 CASRVDRDTEAFF
TRBV6-5 CASTLGETYSTEAFF
TRBV5-4 CASSLPTAYDEAFF
TRBV25-1 CASSESGETQYF
TRBV27 CASSSIFVTGEAYEQYF
TRBV6-5 CASSVGGELFF